The 22 T cell receptor beta chains below were found in one sample sequenced in a study of T cells after yellow fever vaccination. TCRdb passed the 5' RACE reads through MiXCR, listing each CDR3 protein once. The sample contains nearly 45,000 distinct CDR3 sequences, about 6.8% of which appear only once. The input for sequencing was CD8+ T cells not binding an NS4B(214-222) dextramer, sorted from PBMCs, taken 45 days after the yellow fever booster vaccination. These receptors all stem from a man younger than 45 who received the YFV17D yellow fever vaccine.

This clonotype was recorded at least ten times. The genes are TRBV28 and TRBJ2-1; 13 nucleotides agree with TRBD2. The germline gives CDR1 MDHEN, CDR2 SYDVKM. The CDR3 totals 19 residues. The trim removed 8 bases at V and 9 bases at J, leaving 22 bases unmatched. The CDR3 spells CASLPPGLAGVRVYGEQFF. The DNA for the CDR3 is TGTGCCAGCTTACCCCCTGGACTAGCGGGAGTCCGGGTTTATGGTGAGCAGTTCTTC.

This clonotype was observed at least ten times. The chain employs TRBV10-3 and TRBJ2-1; 11 nucleotides match TRBD2. J was trimmed by 4 bases and V by 6 bases; bases with no gene match: 5. CDR1 is ENHRY and CDR2 is SYGVKD in the germline V gene. CDR3 length: 15 amino acids. This CDR3 reads CAISRLAGPYNEQFF. CDR3 DNA sequence: TGTGCCATCAGCAGACTAGCGGGGCCGTACAATGAGCAGTTCTTC.

This clonotype has a count of ten or more. The chain combines TRBV5-1 with TRBJ2-7; weak D call: TRBD1 (6 bases). Trimming removed 3 bases at V and 2 bases at J, with 18 bases between. From germline, CDR1 is SGHRS and CDR2 YFSETQ. CDR3 length: 16 residues. The CDR3 bases are TGCGCCAGCAGCTATCTTAGGGACAATCCAACCTACGAGCAGTACTTC. It encodes CASSYLRDNPTYEQYF.

This clonotype was detected ten times or more. This chain joins TRBV5-5 and TRBJ2-1; TRBD2 might be the D (6 bases). Germline V CDR1 and CDR2: SGHKS, YYEKEE (reference sequence). The V gene lost 1 base and the J gene lost 5 bases, with 10 bases spanning the gap. This CDR3 has 14 amino acids. CDR3 nucleotides: TGTGCCAGCAGCTTGCCTCGGGAGAACAATGAGCAGTTCTTC. Protein: CASSLPRENNEQFF.

This clonotype was observed many times. The chain employs TRBV12-5 and TRBJ2-1; D may be TRBD2 (5 bases). Trimming took 6 bases from V and 7 from J, leaving 13 bases between them. The CDR3 covers 13 residues. In germline, CDR1 is LGHNT, CDR2 FRNRAP. As DNA, the CDR3 is TGTGCTAGTGGCCGGACTGTTACGAATGAGCAGTTCTTC. Residues: CASGRTVTNEQFF. Looking up the rest from reference TRBV12-5 and TRBJ2-1 gives the full variable domain: DARVTQTPRHKVTEMGQEVTMRCQPILGHNTVFWYRQTMMQGLELLAYFRNRAPLDDSGMPKDRFSAEMPDATLATLKIQPSEPRDSAVYFCASGRTVTNEQFFGPGTRLTVL.

This clonotype was seen repeatedly, ten times or more. This chain links TRBV12-3 or TRBV12-4 with TRBJ1-2; D call uncertain. The CDR3 contains 13 residues. Trimming took off 3 bases at V and 7 bases at J, with 12 bases between the two ends. CDR3 coding DNA: TGTGCCAGCAGTTTTAGGGCAGAGGGTGGCTACACCTTC. Translation: CASSFRAEGGYTF.

The DNA of the CDR3 is TGTGCCAGCAGCCAAGGGGCTAGTTCCACAGATACGCAGTATTTT. It translates to CASSQGASSTDTQYF. The chain carries TRBV3-1 and TRBJ2-3; D not resolved. Trimming shortened V by 1 base and J by 2 bases, and 10 bases separated the two germline ends. CDR3 size: 15 residues. The V gene's germline CDR1 is LGHDT and CDR2 YNNKEL (reference sequence).

This clonotype was picked up many times. The chain couples TRBV20-1 to TRBJ2-7, with D unresolved. Germline-derived CDR1 and CDR2 are DFQATT and SNEGSKA (reference sequence). The CDR3 runs 13 residues. Trimming removed 2 bases from V and 1 base from J, with 9 bases in between. CDR3 sequence (DNA): TGCAGTGCTAGAATGATTAATTCCTACGAGCAGTACTTC. This translates into CSARMINSYEQYF.

The chain has TRBV12-3 or TRBV12-4 and TRBJ2-2; 11 bases map to TRBD1. CDR3 length: 15 residues. J was trimmed by 7 bases and V by 6 bases; bases with no gene match: 7. The CDR3 spells CASRWTGGGGGELFF. Written as DNA, the CDR3 is TGTGCCAGCAGGTGGACAGGGGGCGGCGGCGGGGAGCTGTTTTTT.

In the case of this clonotype: This may come from a read error, since a much larger clone is one base off. The V call is TRBV20-1, the J call TRBJ2-3; TRBD1 might be the D (7 bases). The CDR3 is 16 amino acids. CDR1 and CDR2 (germline): DFQATT, SNEGSKA (reference sequence). V dropped 1 base and J dropped 3 bases, with 17 bases sitting between them. The CDR3 sequence is CSARGGTVPSTDTQYF. The CDR3 DNA is TGCAGTGCTAGAGGCGGGACAGTCCCATCGACAGATACGCAGTATTTT.

This clonotype was recorded a few times. V usage is TRBV5-1 and J usage is TRBJ2-7, with D possibly being TRBD2 (5 bases). Trimming shortened V by 0 bases and J by 3 bases, and 25 bases separated the two germline ends. Germline CDR1 is SGHRS and CDR2 is YFSETQ. The CDR3 is 19 residues long. The DNA of the CDR3 is TGCGCCAGCAGCTTGGCCAATCCCCCGTCCGTGAGGGTGAACTACGAGCAGTACTTC. Its protein product is CASSLANPPSVRVNYEQYF.

This clonotype was counted a few times. The gene calls are TRBV7-2 and TRBJ2-1; D unclear. CDR1 is SGHTA, CDR2 FQGNSA, per germline. CDR3 length equals 18 residues. V lost 2 bases, J lost 7 bases, and 24 bases lay in between. CDR3 in amino acids: CASSLYGPGSVQGNEQFF. The CDR3 nucleotides are TGTGCCAGCAGCTTATACGGCCCGGGCAGCGTACAAGGAAATGAGCAGTTCTTC.

This clonotype was counted ten times or more. V usage is TRBV6-5 and J usage is TRBJ1-6; D gene uncertain. The germline V and J ends were trimmed by 6 bases and 7 bases, with 19 bases remaining between them. Germline CDR1 reads MNHEY; CDR2 reads SVGAGI. The CDR3 totals 16 residues. As DNA, the CDR3 is TGTGCCAGCAGGGCCGGTCCTGATACTTTAAATTCACCCCTCCACTTT. It is translated as CASRAGPDTLNSPLHF.

This clonotype was counted at least ten times. V is TRBV7-6 and J is TRBJ2-2; D perhaps matches TRBD1 (6 bases). The germline gives CDR1 SGHVS, CDR2 FNYEAQ. The CDR3 runs 15 residues. V shed 6 bases and J shed 6 bases, with 17 bases lying between them. This CDR3 is CASSQGRGVPGELFF. The CDR3 bases are TGTGCCAGCAGTCAGGGGCGAGGGGTTCCCGGGGAGCTGTTTTTT.

This clonotype has ten or more counts. The chain couples TRBV20-1 to TRBJ2-7; TRBD2 matches at 13 bases. Germline V CDR1 and CDR2: DFQATT, SNEGSKA (reference sequence). J gave up 0 bases and V 3 bases, and 2 bases lay outside the gene matches. The CDR3 sequence is 15 residues long. CDR3 in DNA: TGCAGTGCTAGCGGACTAGCGGGGGTCTCCTACGAGCAGTACTTC. Protein product: CSASGLAGVSYEQYF.

This clonotype was counted between two and nine times. The V and J genes are TRBV5-4 and TRBJ2-1, with TRBD2 matching 10 bases. The CDR3 is made up of 15 amino acids. V gave up 1 base and J gave up 8 bases; unmatched junction bases: 6. From germline, CDR1 is SGHNT and CDR2 YYREEE (reference sequence). This CDR3 reads CASSLPLAGVDEQFF. The DNA of the CDR3 is TGTGCCAGCAGCTTGCCCCTAGCGGGAGTCGATGAGCAGTTCTTC.

V usage is TRBV3-1 and J usage is TRBJ2-2; possible D gene TRBD2, 6 bases. The ends were cut back, 2 bases at V and 4 bases at J, with 17 bases in the middle. Germline CDR1 reads LGHDT; CDR2 reads YNNKEL (reference sequence). The length of the CDR3 is 17 residues. CDR3 nucleotide sequence: TGTGCCAGCAGCCAAAGGGGAACTAGCTGCGGCACCGGGGAGCTGTTTTTT. It encodes CASSQRGTSCGTGELFF. Using reference TRBV3-1 and TRBJ2-2 for the parts outside the CDR3, the full variable domain is DTAVSQTPKYLVTQMGNDKSIKCEQNLGHDTMYWYKQDSKKFLKIMFSYNNKELIINETVPNRFSPKSPDKAHLNLHINSLELGDSAVYFCASSQRGTSCGTGELFFGEGSRLTVL.

This clonotype was counted many times. The chain carries TRBV16 and TRBJ2-7; D is ambiguous. V was shortened by 3 bases and J by 6 bases, with 9 bases between the two germline ends. CDR3 length equals 12 residues. CDR1 is KGHSY, CDR2 FQNENV, per germline. CDR3 in DNA: TGTGCCAGCAGCCATACAGTAATCGAGCAGTACTTC. This codes for CASSHTVIEQYF.

About this clonotype itself: One base away lies a much larger clone, so this may be a sequencing read error. The rearrangement uses TRBV14 and TRBJ2-2; the match to TRBD2 covers 9 bases. Germline CDR1 and CDR2: SGHDN and FVKESK. The CDR3 runs to 14 residues. The V segment lost 1 base and the J segment 10 bases; nucleotides outside the gene matches: 4. The CDR3 coding sequence is TGTGCCAGCAGCCAAGTAGCGGGAGCCGTGGAGCTGTTTTTT. This gives the protein CASSQVAGAVELFF.

On this clonotype: A clone one base away is much larger, so this may be a read error. This sequence joins TRBV25-1 and TRBJ2-5; tentative D call: TRBD2 (5 bases). The CDR3 totals 14 residues. Germline V gene lookup returns CDR1 MGHDK and CDR2 SYGVNS. The DNA for the CDR3 is TGTGCCACCAGTGGACCGGGGTACCAAGAGACCCAGTACTTC. This translates into CATSGPGYQETQYF.

This clonotype was picked up many times. The rearrangement uses TRBV29-1 and TRBJ2-7; 7 positions agree with TRBD2. This CDR3 region has 12 residues. Germline assignment: CDR1 SQVTM and CDR2 ANQGSEA. After removal of 7 bases from V and 2 bases from J, the junction contained 5 bases not matched to a gene. The CDR3 here is CSALGLPYEQYF. CDR3 DNA sequence: TGCAGCGCCCTGGGACTACCCTACGAGCAGTACTTC.

This clonotype has at least ten counts. J is TRBJ2-1 and V is TRBV6-5; D is perhaps TRBD2 (6 bases). Germline values: CDR1 MNHEY, CDR2 SVGAGI. V lost 4 bases, J lost 2 bases, and 12 bases lay in between. CDR3 length: 15 amino acids. As DNA, the CDR3 is TGTGCCAGCAGTTTTCGACTAGAGCCCTACAATGAGCAGTTCTTC. Translating gives CASSFRLEPYNEQFF.